This TCR beta chain is from a study of graft-versus-host responses after intestinal transplantation. For the study at large: Transplants were multivisceral, liver-intestinal, or isolated intestinal. Study-level points and caveats: Early post-transplant HvG declines tracked with peak circulating GvH clone levels. When patients had graft-donor T cell macrochimerism, their allografts held high graft-versus-host to host-versus-graft clonal ratios. GvH clones detected in recipient marrow included some appearing first in ileum or blood.

For this clone: The antigen is unknown.

This CDR3 is built from 15 residues. The V gene's germline CDR1 is SGHVS and CDR2 FQNEAQ. V lost 5 bases to trimming and J lost 6 bases; unmatched junction nucleotides: 8. The data were produced by immunoSEQ multiplex PCR, yet TCRdb's version contains in-frame clones alone and is incomplete. The sample includes 20,000 or so clones, approximately 85% of them seen just once. The rearrangement joins TRBV7-8 to TRBJ1-5, with 9 bases fitting TRBD1. The clonotype originates from a human patient who received an intestinal transplant, so some T cells may come from the graft donor. Here the sequenced sample was PBMCs, taken more than 450 days after intestinal transplant. The CDR3 bases are TGTGCCAGCAGCATGTACAGGGGGCGATTTCAGCCCCAGCATTTT. It is translated as CASSMYRGRFQPQHF.